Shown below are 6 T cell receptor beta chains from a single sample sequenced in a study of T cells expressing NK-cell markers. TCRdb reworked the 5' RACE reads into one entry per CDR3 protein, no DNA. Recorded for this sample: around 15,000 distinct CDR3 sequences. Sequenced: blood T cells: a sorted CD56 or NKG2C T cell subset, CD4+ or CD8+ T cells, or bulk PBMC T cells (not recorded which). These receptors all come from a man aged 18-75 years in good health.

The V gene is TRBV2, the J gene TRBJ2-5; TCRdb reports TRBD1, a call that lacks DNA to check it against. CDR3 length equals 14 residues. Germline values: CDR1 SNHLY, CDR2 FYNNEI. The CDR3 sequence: CASSLRQGRETQYF.

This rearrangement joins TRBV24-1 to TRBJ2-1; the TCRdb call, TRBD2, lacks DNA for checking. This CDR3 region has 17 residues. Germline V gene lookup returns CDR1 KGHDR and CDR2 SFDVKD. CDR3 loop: CATSEQTSGSSYNEQFF.

The CDR3 loop is CASSETTGTYGYTF. The chain joins TRBV9 to TRBJ1-2; TCRdb designates TRBD1, a call that cannot be tested without DNA. In germline, CDR1 is SGDLS, CDR2 YYNGEE. This CDR3 spans 14 amino acids.

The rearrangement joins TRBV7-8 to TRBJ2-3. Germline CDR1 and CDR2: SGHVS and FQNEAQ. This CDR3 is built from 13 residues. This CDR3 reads CASSLAAPDTQYF.

The CDR3 loop reads CASSLVAGPADTQYF. The chain recombines TRBV7-2 with TRBJ2-3; the TCRdb call, TRBD2, lacks DNA for checking. The germline V gene has CDR1 SGHTA and CDR2 FQGNSA. The CDR3 extends over 15 amino acids.

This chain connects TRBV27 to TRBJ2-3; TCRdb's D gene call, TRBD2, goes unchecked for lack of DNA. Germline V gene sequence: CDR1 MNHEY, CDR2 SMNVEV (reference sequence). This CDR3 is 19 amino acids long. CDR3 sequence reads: CASSLSGTSGGLRTDTQYF.